Listed here are 18 T cell receptor beta chains from one sample, sequenced in a study of T cell repertoires in cytomegalovirus infection. One entry per CDR3 protein results from TCRdb running MiXCR on the reads. The table has over 450,000 distinct CDR3 sequences, around 10% seen once. The sequencing input was PBMCs. Receptor source: a human donor in good health (CMV status not recorded). Some clones in this sample may be carry-over from other donors' samples.

A remark on this clonotype: This may be a read error, as it is one base from a much larger clone. The J gene is TRBJ2-3, the V gene TRBV5-4, with D perhaps being TRBD1 or TRBD2 (5 bases each). Germline V gives CDR1 SGHNT, CDR2 YYREEE (reference sequence). There are 14 residues in the CDR3. Here the CDR3 reads CDSTRGAREDTQYF. The CDR3 DNA follows: TGTGACAGCACCCGGGGCGCCCGGGAAGATACGCAGTATTTT.

The table lists this clonotype with many counts. The chain combines TRBV3-1 with TRBJ2-3; TRBD1 is a possible D gene (6 bases). The germline V gene has CDR1 LGHDT and CDR2 YNNKEL (reference sequence). V shed 6 bases and J shed 6 bases, with 16 bases lying between them. This CDR3 contains 14 residues. CDR3 nucleotide sequence: TGTGCCAGCAGTTTCTCAGGGGCAACGGATACGCAGTATTTT. The encoded protein is CASSFSGATDTQYF.

This clonotype was recorded many times. The chain carries TRBV4-1 and TRBJ2-1; 7 bases map to TRBD2. The CDR3 consists of 16 residues. The germline CDR1 and CDR2 sequences are MGHRA and YSYEKL. Trimming removed 0 bases from V and 7 bases from J; junction bases left unmatched: 9. The CDR3: CASSQDRQWGGNEQFF. The CDR3, as DNA: TGCGCCAGCAGCCAAGATCGACAGTGGGGGGGGAATGAGCAGTTCTTC.

This clonotype has a count of ten or more. V usage is TRBV24-1 and J usage is TRBJ1-2, with a possible D match to TRBD1 (6 bases). Per the germline V gene, CDR1 is KGHDR and CDR2 is SFDVKD. V lost 11 bases, J lost 1 base, and 10 bases lay in between. CDR3 length: 12 residues. The CDR3 nucleotides are TGTGCCATATCACAGGGTAACTATGGCTACACCTTC. Its protein is CAISQGNYGYTF.

CDR3 amino acids: CASIFWHHSCTDYGYTF. The CDR3 nucleotides are TGTGCCAGTATATTTTGGCATCACAGCTGTACGGACTATGGCTACACCTTC. The chain recombines TRBV19 with TRBJ1-2; D unresolved. This CDR3 is built from 17 residues. The V gene's germline CDR1 is LNHDA and CDR2 SQIVND (reference sequence). V was pared by 7 bases and J by 3 bases, with 24 bases between. Variable domain in full (rest from reference TRBV19 and TRBJ1-2): DGGITQSPKYLFRKEGQNVTLSCEQNLNHDAMYWYRQDPGQGLRLIYYSQIVNDFQKGDIAEGYSVSREKKESFPLTVTSAQKNPTAFYLCASIFWHHSCTDYGYTFGSGTRLTVV.

The table lists this clonotype with many counts. This chain connects TRBV6-6 to TRBJ2-1; TRBD2 agrees at 12 bases. This CDR3 comprises 16 residues. Trimming removed 2 bases from V and 8 bases from J; junction bases left unmatched: 7. Germline V gene sequence: CDR1 MNHNY, CDR2 SVGAGI (reference sequence). The CDR3 DNA sequence: TGTGCCAGCAGTTACACGACTAGCGGGAGACTGCATGAGCAGTTCTTC. This codes for CASSYTTSGRLHEQFF.

This clonotype was seen only a few times. The CDR3 protein is CASSQDLLNTGELFF. DNA for the CDR3: TGTGCCAGCAGCCAAGATCTCCTGAACACCGGGGAGCTGTTTTTT. This chain connects TRBV3-1 to TRBJ2-2; D unresolved. The CDR3 is 15 residues long. CDR1 and CDR2 from the germline V gene are LGHDT and YNNKEL (reference sequence). V was trimmed by 0 bases and J by 1 base, leaving 6 bases between them.

This clonotype showed up just a few times. CDR3 DNA sequence: TGCGCCAGCAGCACGGGACTAGCGGGGGGCCGGGGAGATACGCAGTATTTT. The encoded protein is CASSTGLAGGRGDTQYF. The chain has TRBV5-1 and TRBJ2-3; the match to TRBD2 covers 15 bases. The CDR3 sequence is 17 residues long. Trimming at V came to 4 bases and at J to 5 bases, leaving 8 bases not matched to a gene. The germline gives CDR1 SGHRS, CDR2 YFSETQ.

In its sample, this clonotype was seen many times. The chain uses TRBV11-2 and TRBJ2-3, with 11 positions matching TRBD2. Trimming removed 3 bases from V and 8 bases from J; junction bases left unmatched: 10. The CDR3 contains 16 residues. Germline values: CDR1 SGHAT, CDR2 FQNNGV. This CDR3 reads CASSLGLAATGGTQYF. CDR3 sequence (DNA): TGTGCCAGCAGCTTGGGACTAGCGGCAACTGGGGGTACGCAGTATTTT.

A few counts support this clonotype. The chain uses TRBV10-3 and TRBJ1-4, with TRBD1 matching 9 bases. The CDR3 consists of 13 residues. J lost 8 bases, V lost 10 bases, and 8 bases had no gene match. Germline-derived CDR1 and CDR2 are ENHRY and SYGVKD. For the CDR3, the DNA is TGTGCCACGAAGGGGACAGGGAACGAAAAACTGTTTTTT. Its translation is CATKGTGNEKLFF.

The table lists this clonotype with many counts. The V call is TRBV7-2, the J call TRBJ1-5, with a weak D call TRBD1 (5 bases). There are 12 residues in the CDR3. Germline loops: CDR1 SGHTA, CDR2 FQGNSA. The V end was cut by 5 bases, the J end by 5 bases, with 7 bases between. CDR3 nucleotide sequence: TGTGCCAGCAGCATAGGGGATCAGCCCCAGCATTTT. Its protein product is CASSIGDQPQHF.

This clonotype was counted a single time. Germline is not matched at one junction end, which may reflect a read error. In DNA, the CDR3 is TGTACCAGCAGCTTTAAAGGGGGACAAGAGACCCAGTACTTC. This translates into CTSSFKGGQETQYF. The rearrangement links TRBV7-4 to TRBJ2-5; perhaps TRBD1 as D (6 bases). The CDR3 length is 14 residues. The germline V gene encodes CDR1 SGHVT and CDR2 SQSDAQ.

This clonotype was seen many times. DNA of the CDR3: TGTGCCAGCAGCTACCCAGTAGGGTATCGCACAGATACGCAGTATTTT. It codes for CASSYPVGYRTDTQYF. The V call is TRBV12-3 or TRBV12-4, the J call TRBJ2-3; D is unclear. The CDR3 contains 16 residues. The V end lost 6 bases, the J end lost 1 base, and 17 bases lay between the germline ends.

In nucleotides, the CDR3 is TGCAGCTGGTGCCCTAGTTCCTACAATGAGCAGTTCTTC. It encodes CSWCPSSYNEQFF. The V call is TRBV29-1, the J call TRBJ2-1; no clear D. The germline gives CDR1 SQVTM, CDR2 ANQGSEA. Trimming stripped 8 bases from V and 1 base from J, with 12 bases between. This CDR3 comprises 13 residues.

Ten or more counts support this clonotype. The chain employs TRBV6-2 or TRBV6-3 and TRBJ1-5, with TRBD1 identical over 9 bases. Germline CDR1 reads MNHEY; CDR2 reads SVGEGT. The CDR3 sequence is 17 residues long. After removal of 0 bases from V and 3 bases from J, the junction contained 6 bases not matched to a gene. The CDR3 nucleotides read TGTGCCAGCAGTTACTCGATGGGACAGGGACTCAATCAGCCCCAGCATTTT. This codes for CASSYSMGQGLNQPQHF.

This clonotype was detected only a few times. This rearrangement joins TRBV7-8 to TRBJ1-2; TRBD1 might be the D (5 bases). The CDR3 contains 13 residues. Trimming stripped 6 bases from V and 4 bases from J, with 12 bases between. The germline CDR1 and CDR2 sequences are SGHVS and FQNEAQ. The CDR3 reads CASRETASYGYTF. As DNA, the CDR3 is TGTGCCAGCAGGGAGACAGCTAGCTATGGCTACACCTTC.

In DNA form, the CDR3 reads TGTGCCACCGGGATGTCGAACACCGGGGAGCTGTTTTTT. Translation: CATGMSNTGELFF. This sequence joins TRBV24-1 and TRBJ2-2; the D is unclear. This CDR3 spans 13 amino acids. Germline V gene sequence: CDR1 KGHDR, CDR2 SFDVKD. V was cut by 9 bases and J by 0 bases, with 7 bases left in between.

This clonotype was picked up many times. The chain uses TRBV27 and TRBJ1-6, with no clear D. V was trimmed by 2 bases and J by 5 bases, leaving 13 bases between them. CDR1 and CDR2 from the germline V gene are MNHEY and SMNVEV (reference sequence). The CDR3 sequence is 16 residues long. The CDR3 sequence is CASSLVTPDHNSPLHF. The CDR3 region has the DNA TGTGCCAGCAGTTTAGTTACGCCTGATCATAATTCACCCCTCCACTTT.